These T cell receptor beta chains were read from a single sample in a study of T cell responses to AZD1222 COVID-19 vaccine. The repertoire was sequenced with immunoSEQ multiplex PCR; TCRdb's copy has only in-frame clones and lacks some. The sample has 150,000 or so clones, 90% seen once; the top ten hold 6.9%. The sequencing here drew on peripheral blood, taken on day 0 of AZD1222 vaccination. The receptors shown here come from an adult in good health. Both conserved end residues are part of each CDR3. The D gene is left open where the match is weak. Clone size appears in some rows only: once, few, many, or a class for an expanded clone.

d_call,clone_size,v_call,j_call,cdr3_aa,cdr3_nt
NA,NA,TRBV24-1,TRBJ1-5,CATSDSQGNQPQHF,TGTGCCACCAGTGATTCGCAGGGAAATCAGCCCCAGCATTTT
NA,NA,TRBV19,TRBJ2-1,CASSLQVSPPYNEQFF,TGTGCCAGTAGTCTCCAAGTCAGCCCCCCGTACAATGAGCAGTTCTTC
NA,NA,TRBV6-1,TRBJ2-5,CASSDFGPQETQYF,TGTGCCAGCAGTGATTTCGGACCACAAGAGACCCAGTACTTC
NA,NA,TRBV6-2/TRBV6-3,TRBJ1-5,CASSYNNQPQHF,TGTGCCAGCAGTTATAATAATCAGCCCCAGCATTTT
NA,NA,TRBV5-1,TRBJ2-1,CASSLVLATNEQFF,TGCGCCAGCAGCTTGGTACTAGCCACCAATGAGCAGTTCTTC
TRBD1,NA,TRBV12-3/TRBV12-4,TRBJ1-1,CASSQGASTEAFF,TGTGCCAGCAGCCAGGGGGCGAGCACTGAAGCTTTCTTT
NA,few,TRBV15,TRBJ2-1,CATSRLPTPGFAGNEQFF,TGTGCCACCAGCAGACTACCGACCCCGGGCTTCGCAGGGAATGAGCAGTTCTTC
NA,NA,TRBV24-1,TRBJ1-5,CATSEGATGQPQHF,TGTGCCACCAGTGAGGGGGCGACAGGTCAGCCCCAGCATTTT
NA,NA,TRBV28,TRBJ1-4,CASTGGPNEKLFF,TGTGCCAGCACCGGGGGACCCAATGAAAAACTGTTTTTT
NA,NA,TRBV28,TRBJ2-1,CASSGAGAYNEQFF,TGTGCCAGCAGTGGGGCGGGGGCATACAATGAGCAGTTCTTC
TRBD2,NA,TRBV5-4,TRBJ2-5,CASRPGTSSPETQYF,TGTGCCAGCAGGCCCGGGACTAGTAGTCCAGAGACCCAGTACTTC
TRBD2,NA,TRBV6-6,TRBJ2-2,CASNVNSGGSTGELFF,TGTGCCAGCAACGTTAATAGCGGGGGCTCCACCGGGGAGCTGTTTTTT
NA,NA,TRBV19,TRBJ2-4,CASSIPIGQSKNIQYF,TGTGCCAGTAGTATTCCTATTGGACAGAGTAAAAACATTCAGTACTTC
NA,NA,TRBV7-2,TRBJ1-3,CASSPGSEGAGNTIYF,TGTGCCAGCAGCCCCGGTAGCGAAGGGGCTGGAAACACCATATATTTT
NA,NA,TRBV5-1,TRBJ1-6,CASSLGLTGGNSPLHF,TGCGCCAGCAGCTTGGGTCTTACTGGAGGTAATTCACCCCTCCACTTT
NA,NA,TRBV5-4,TRBJ2-2,CASKRRGAGELFF,TGTGCCAGCAAACGACGAGGCGCCGGGGAGCTGTTTTTT
NA,once,TRBV9,TRBJ2-2,CASGTTRTGELFF,TGTGCCAGCGGTACGACTAGAACCGGGGAGCTGTTTTTT
TRBD1,NA,TRBV19,TRBJ1-5,CASSTTGNSNQPQHF,TGTGCCAGTAGTACGACAGGGAATAGCAATCAGCCCCAGCATTTT
NA,NA,TRBV9,TRBJ1-1,CASSVSGGLNTEAFF,TGTGCCAGCAGCGTATCGGGTGGCTTGAACACTGAAGCTTTCTTT
NA,NA,TRBV11-3,TRBJ2-5,CASSLGEARGETQYF,TGTGCCAGCAGCTTAGGAGAGGCCAGAGGAGAGACCCAGTACTTC
TRBD1,NA,TRBV19,TRBJ1-6,CASRGTGVYPLHF,TGTGCCAGTAGGGGGACAGGGGTTTATCCCCTCCACTTT
NA,NA,TRBV5-1,TRBJ2-7,CASSLARDYEQYF,TGCGCCAGCAGCTTGGCTCGGGACTACGAGCAGTACTTC
TRBD1,NA,TRBV9,TRBJ1-5,CASSVEGQEGQPQHF,TGTGCCAGCAGCGTAGAGGGACAGGAAGGTCAGCCCCAGCATTTT
TRBD1,NA,TRBV4-1,TRBJ2-2,CASSQRTGGFTGELFF,TGCGCCAGCAGCCAAAGGACAGGGGGCTTCACCGGGGAGCTGTTTTTT
TRBD2,NA,TRBV27,TRBJ2-3,CASSLPGLALSGTDTQYF,TGTGCCAGCAGTTTGCCGGGACTAGCTCTTTCTGGAACAGATACGCAGTATTTT
NA,NA,TRBV11-2,TRBJ1-4,CASSLGAGKNEKLFF,TGTGCCAGCAGCTTAGGGGCGGGAAAGAATGAAAAACTGTTTTTT
NA,NA,TRBV30,TRBJ1-1,CAWSVHGNTEAFF,TGTGCCTGGAGTGTACACGGGAACACTGAAGCTTTCTTT
TRBD1,NA,TRBV7-9,TRBJ1-5,CASSRTGSNQPQHF,TGTGCCAGCAGCCGGACAGGGAGCAATCAGCCCCAGCATTTT
NA,NA,TRBV3-1/TRBV3-2,TRBJ1-2,CASSQDAPGHYGYTF,TGTGCCAGCAGCCAAGATGCCCCTGGCCATTATGGCTACACCTTC
TRBD1,NA,TRBV19,TRBJ1-5,CASSIVGQGSPNGQPQHF,TGTGCCAGTAGTATAGTGGGACAGGGGTCCCCGAACGGTCAGCCCCAGCATTTT
NA,NA,TRBV9,TRBJ2-1,CASSPDWGEQFF,TGTGCCAGCAGCCCGGACTGGGGTGAGCAGTTCTTC
NA,once,TRBV27,TRBJ1-1,CASRSGPLGIGDTEAFF,TGTGCCAGCAGGTCCGGGCCCTTAGGAATAGGGGACACTGAAGCTTTCTTT
NA,NA,TRBV6-5,TRBJ1-3,CASSRGIWAGNTIYF,TGTGCCAGCAGCAGGGGAATTTGGGCCGGAAACACCATATATTTT
NA,NA,TRBV15,TRBJ1-5,CATSRGTRANNQPQHF,TGTGCCACCAGCAGAGGAACCAGGGCAAACAATCAGCCCCAGCATTTT
TRBD2,NA,TRBV5-6,TRBJ2-1,CASSVSGGILFF,TGTGCCAGCAGCGTCAGCGGGGGGATCTTATTCTTC
TRBD1,NA,TRBV9,TRBJ1-1,CASSSRQGGTSTFF,TGTGCCAGCAGCTCCCGACAGGGGGGAACCTCGACTTTCTTT
NA,NA,TRBV7-7,TRBJ2-3,CASSRGGPDTQYF,TGTGCTAGCAGCAGAGGGGGGCCAGATACGCAGTATTTT
NA,NA,TRBV7-2,TRBJ1-6,CASSLASGWGSPLHF,TGTGCCAGCAGCTTAGCGTCAGGGTGGGGCTCACCCCTCCACTTT
TRBD1,NA,TRBV15,TRBJ1-4,CATSRPWTGGLEKLFF,TGTGCCACCAGCAGACCTTGGACAGGGGGTCTGGAAAAACTGTTTTTT
TRBD2,NA,TRBV7-3,TRBJ2-3,CASSFGTSVPQYF,TGTGCCAGCAGCTTTGGGACTAGCGTGCCGCAGTATTTT
NA,NA,TRBV6-5,TRBJ1-3,CASIEGSGNTIYF,TGTGCCAGCATAGAAGGGTCGGGAAACACCATATATTTT
NA,NA,TRBV7-2,TRBJ2-3,CASSSEVSADTQYF,TGTGCCAGCAGCTCAGAAGTCAGCGCAGATACGCAGTATTTT
TRBD1,NA,TRBV13,TRBJ2-7,CASSLTGVYEQYF,TGTGCCAGCAGCTTAACAGGGGTCTACGAGCAGTACTTC
TRBD1,NA,TRBV19,TRBJ1-6,CASIPDRGLPNSPLHF,TGTGCCAGTATTCCGGACAGGGGGCTGCCTAATTCACCCCTCCACTTT